This TCR beta chain originates from a study of T cell responses to AZD1222 COVID-19 vaccine. Clones were read by immunoSEQ multiplex PCR, and TCRdb kept only the in-frame ones, dropping some. Of 80,000 or so clones in the sample, roughly nine tenths are singletons; the top ten hold roughly 4.7%. Regarding this clone: Its antigen is still unknown.

Both about-4-week and about-12-week second-dose recipients were combined. Trimming took off 4 bases at V and 2 bases at J, with 9 bases between the two ends. The V gene's germline CDR1 is SGHRS and CDR2 YFSETQ. The CDR3 loop spans 13 amino acids. Findings and caveats of the study: Nearly half of spike-specific TCRs reportedly go after variant regions that carry no mutations. Recipients of AZD1222 seropositive at baseline numbered only 5 to 7.

Sequenced here: peripheral blood, sampled 28 days after the second AZD1222 dose. The sequence was collected from an adult who received the AZD1222 COVID-19 vaccine. The gene calls are TRBV5-1 and TRBJ2-5; TRBD1 is a possible D gene (5 bases). The CDR3 nucleotides read TGCGCCAGCAGCAGGGGATTTCAAGAGACCCAGTACTTC. This translates into CASSRGFQETQYF.